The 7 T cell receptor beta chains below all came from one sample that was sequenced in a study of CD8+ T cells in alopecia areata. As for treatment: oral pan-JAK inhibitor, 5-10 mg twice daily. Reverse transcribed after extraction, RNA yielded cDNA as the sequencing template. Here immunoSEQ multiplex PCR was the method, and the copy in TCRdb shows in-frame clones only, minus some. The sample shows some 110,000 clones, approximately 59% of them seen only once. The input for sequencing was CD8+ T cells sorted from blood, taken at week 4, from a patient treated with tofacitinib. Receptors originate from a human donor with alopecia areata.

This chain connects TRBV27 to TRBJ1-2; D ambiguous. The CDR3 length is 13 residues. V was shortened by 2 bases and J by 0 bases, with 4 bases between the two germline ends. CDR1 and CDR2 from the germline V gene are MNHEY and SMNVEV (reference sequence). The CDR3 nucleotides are TGTGCCAGCAGTTTAGTAGCTAACTATGGCTACACCTTC. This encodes CASSLVANYGYTF.

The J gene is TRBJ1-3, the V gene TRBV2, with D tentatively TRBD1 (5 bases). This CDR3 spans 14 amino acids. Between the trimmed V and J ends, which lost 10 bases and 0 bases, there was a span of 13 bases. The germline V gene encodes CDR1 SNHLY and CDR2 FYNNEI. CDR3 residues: CATLDSISGNTIYF. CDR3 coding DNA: TGTGCCACCCTAGACAGCATCTCTGGAAACACCATATATTTT.

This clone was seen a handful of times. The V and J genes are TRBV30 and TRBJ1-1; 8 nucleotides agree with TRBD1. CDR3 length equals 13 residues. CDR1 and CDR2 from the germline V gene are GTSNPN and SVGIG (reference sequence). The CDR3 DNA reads TGTGCTTGCCCAGGGGGCGATGGCACTGAAGCTTTCTTT. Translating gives CACPGGDGTEAFF. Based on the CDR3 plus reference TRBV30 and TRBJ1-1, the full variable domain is SQTIHQWPATLVQPVGSPLSLECTVEGTSNPNLYWYRQAAGRGLQLLFYSVGIGQISSEVPQNLSASRPQDRQFILSSKKLLLSDSGFYLCACPGGDGTEAFFGQGTRLTVV.

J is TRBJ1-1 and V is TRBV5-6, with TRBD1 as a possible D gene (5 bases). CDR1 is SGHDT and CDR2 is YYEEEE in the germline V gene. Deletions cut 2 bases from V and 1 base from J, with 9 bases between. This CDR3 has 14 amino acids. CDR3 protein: CASSFGDGNTEAFF. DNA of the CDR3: TGTGCCAGCAGCTTTGGGGACGGGAACACTGAAGCTTTCTTT.

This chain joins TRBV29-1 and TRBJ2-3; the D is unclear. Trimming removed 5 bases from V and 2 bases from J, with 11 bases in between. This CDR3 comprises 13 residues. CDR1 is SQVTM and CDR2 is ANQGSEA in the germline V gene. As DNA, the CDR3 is TGCAGCGTTTACGGTCAGGACACAGATACGCAGTATTTT. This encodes CSVYGQDTDTQYF.

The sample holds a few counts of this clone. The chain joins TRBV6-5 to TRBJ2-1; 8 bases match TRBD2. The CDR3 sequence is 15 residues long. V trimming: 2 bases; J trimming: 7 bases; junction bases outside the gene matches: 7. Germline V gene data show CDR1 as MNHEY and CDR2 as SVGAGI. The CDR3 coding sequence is TGTGCCAGCAGTTACACGTCGGGGGGGGGTAATGAGCAGTTCTTC. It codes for CASSYTSGGGNEQFF.

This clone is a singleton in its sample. CDR3 nucleotides: TGCGCCAGCAGCCAATCTCTTCCCAGGAGCTCCTACAATGAGCAGTTCTTC. It translates to CASSQSLPRSSYNEQFF. V usage is TRBV4-1 and J usage is TRBJ2-1; D ambiguous. The CDR3 has 17 amino acids. Trimming cost V 2 bases and J 0 bases, with 14 bases left between them. Germline V gives CDR1 MGHRA, CDR2 YSYEKL.